This T cell receptor beta chain is from a study of T cells in localized non-small cell lung cancer (dated by TCRdb to 2020 to 2021). Regarding the complete study: T cell repertoires of about 240 early-stage NSCLC patients were analyzed, with tumors being compared against uninvolved tumor-adjacent lungs. A mean age of about 66 years was recorded for the NSCLC patients, of whom 120 to 150 were male and 90 to 110 were female. All 250 or so NSCLC patients in the cohort were treatment-naive and had localized lung tumors that were resected. The paper's findings and limits, for the study overall: Multi-region tumor sequencing was not performed, so intratumor heterogeneity could not be excluded. A median of 57 of the top 100 tumor clones were detected in paired uninvolved adjacent lung, and 25 to 35 of these tumor clones were also found among the top 100 clones of the paired uninvolved adjacent lung. Because of the exploratory design, TCR variables were selected using unadjusted p-values without false-discovery rate correction. The highest T cell clonality was observed in uninvolved tumor-adjacent lung, where clonality exceeded that of tumor, suggesting that antigenic responses were more focused in uninvolved tumor-adjacent lung. Longer overall survival was associated with higher T cell density in blood, whereas shorter survival was associated with higher clonality in adjacent lung.

In the case of this clone: Its specific antigen is unknown. Base qualities are not provided; no much larger clone lies one nucleotide away.

From a lookup of the germline V gene, CDR1 and CDR2 are MNHEY and SVGAGI. From the cysteine through the phenylalanine, the CDR3 covers 16 amino acids. Just CDR3 DNA is preserved here, 48 bases in frame from base 1. The V and J ends are trimmed by 2 bases and 0 bases, leaving 13 bases between them. At diagnosis, tumor, uninvolved tumor-adjacent lung and peripheral blood were collected and then preserved as a mix of FFPE and fresh-frozen material. For TCR repertoire profiling, the blood samples were analyzed as peripheral blood mononuclear cells. The immunoSEQ Assay was used to sequence TCR beta CDR3 regions from DNA. The original pipeline was this. T cell density was computed as TCR beta template counts normalized to usable DNA estimated by amplifying housekeeping genes. Using the preseqR package, richness was estimated by extrapolating to 120,000 templates for tissue samples and 400,000 templates for PBMC samples. Clonality was defined by subtracting Pielou's evenness from one. Tissue-enriched TCRs were identified through differential abundance testing performed on productive amino-acid clonotypes, with a minimum total count of 5 and an alpha of 0.1. The Jaccard Index and the Morisita Overlap Index were used to measure how much the repertoires overlapped between compartments. GLIPH grouped TCR beta CDR3s together with public tetramer-defined viral CDR3s, and a viral motif had to include at least three viral sequences and show V-gene enrichment. This immuneACCESS table, as held by TCRdb, lists in-frame sequences with V and J called but not all clones. Of the missing ones, under half trace to an unresolved V gene in checked studies; the others have no known cause. The DNA gave D and trimming, while V, J and clone size come from that table. For this sample there are tens of thousands of clones; approximately 92% appear just once. The leading ten clones occupy roughly 6.9% of the sample.

This receptor was obtained from a female donor of 60 years or more with stage I lung adenocarcinoma. The chain employs TRBV6-5 and TRBJ1-1; D gene: possibly TRBD1, on 5 matching bases. Sequenced material: peripheral blood, taken before any cancer treatment. The CDR3 reads CASSYAAGSVNTEAFF. The nucleotide sequence reads TGTGCCAGCAGTTACGCGGCAGGGTCGGTGAACACTGAAGCTTTCTTT.